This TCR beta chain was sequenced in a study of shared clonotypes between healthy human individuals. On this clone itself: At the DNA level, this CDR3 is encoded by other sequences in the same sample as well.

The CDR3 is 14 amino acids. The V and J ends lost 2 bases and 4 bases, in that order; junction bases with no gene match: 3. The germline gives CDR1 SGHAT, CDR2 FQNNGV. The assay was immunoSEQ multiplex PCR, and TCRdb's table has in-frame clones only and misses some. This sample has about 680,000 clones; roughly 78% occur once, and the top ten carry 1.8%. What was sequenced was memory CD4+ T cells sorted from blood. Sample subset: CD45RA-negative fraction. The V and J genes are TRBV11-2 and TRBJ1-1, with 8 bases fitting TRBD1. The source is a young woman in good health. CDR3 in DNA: TGTGCCAGCAGCTTATCCACAGGGGGCACTGAAGCTTTCTTT. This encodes CASSLSTGGTEAFF. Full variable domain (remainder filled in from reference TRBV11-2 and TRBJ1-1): EAGVAQSPRYKIIEKRQSVAFWCNPISGHATLYWYQQILGQGPKLLIQFQNNGVVDDSQLPKDRFSAERLKGVDSTLKIQPAKLEDSAVYLCASSLSTGGTEAFFGQGTRLTVV.